The present T cell receptor beta chain was sequenced within a study of human T cells and chemical hapten exposure (dated by TCRdb to the early 2020s). Concerning the study at large: The libraries were sequenced as a pool, and the TCR yield per sample differed mostly because of small variations in library volumes within the pool. In alopecia patients, the study followed how the peripheral blood TCR repertoire changed in vivo over primary and secondary sensitization to diphenylcyclopropenone (DPC), a hapten.

During library preparation, unique molecular identifiers were attached to individual cDNA molecules so that TCRs could be counted quantitatively and reproducibly. Both TCR alpha and TCR beta chains were sequenced from each blood RNA sample. On the study's bioinformatics: Samples had a median of roughly 91,000 TCRs, with a range from roughly 23,224 to 750,000. The Decombinator software suite was used to annotate V, J and CDR3 in the TCR reads. Every sample was subsampled to the same number of TCRs (28,000) for the PS versus PT1 abundance plots. TCRs were defined as expanded if absent before sensitization and observed at least eight times at the 2-week time point. In TCRdb, the public reads were trimmed at Q25 with fastp and aligned with MiXCR, with productive beta chains retained. A single entry per CDR3 protein holds the most common genes and DNA from its merged rows. These V and J calls derive from TCRdb rather than the authors' analysis. Here the sample has 120,000 or so distinct CDR3 sequences; over 7.5% occur a single time. The top ten hold 1.4% of the sample.

Broad study findings and their caveats: Repeated subsampling changed both the strength of the expansion versus patch-test correlation and the threshold at which the correlation became significant. DPC sensitization did not change how many TCRs were above 1 in 1000 frequency, and no evidence was found of alterations in global repertoire structure.

At least ten counts were recorded for this clonotype. Its antigen is still unknown. No qualities accompany the bases; no much larger clone lies one base away. Total RNA was isolated from unfractionated whole blood collected in Tempus Blood RNA tubes. Five or six healthy volunteers were used as TCR sequencing controls and were bled at day 0, 2 weeks and 6 weeks. CDR3 length: 16 amino acids, cysteine to phenylalanine. The kept DNA is CDR3 alone, 48 bases in frame from the first base. In the germline V gene, CDR1 corresponds to MNHEY and CDR2 to SVGAGI. Trimming leaves V shorter by 6 bases and J shorter by 5 bases, with the junction holding 12 bases beyond the gene matches.

The material sequenced was whole blood. The source of this sequence is a human donor in good health. Some clones in this sample may be carry-over from other donors' samples. Donor details come from another sample of the same person, matched by shared clones. The chain is assembled from TRBV6-5 and TRBJ1-1; 10 of the junction bases match TRBD1. CDR3 loop: CASSFLDRGFRTEAFF. The nucleotide sequence reads TGTGCCAGCAGCTTCCTGGACAGGGGGTTTAGAACTGAAGCTTTCTTT.